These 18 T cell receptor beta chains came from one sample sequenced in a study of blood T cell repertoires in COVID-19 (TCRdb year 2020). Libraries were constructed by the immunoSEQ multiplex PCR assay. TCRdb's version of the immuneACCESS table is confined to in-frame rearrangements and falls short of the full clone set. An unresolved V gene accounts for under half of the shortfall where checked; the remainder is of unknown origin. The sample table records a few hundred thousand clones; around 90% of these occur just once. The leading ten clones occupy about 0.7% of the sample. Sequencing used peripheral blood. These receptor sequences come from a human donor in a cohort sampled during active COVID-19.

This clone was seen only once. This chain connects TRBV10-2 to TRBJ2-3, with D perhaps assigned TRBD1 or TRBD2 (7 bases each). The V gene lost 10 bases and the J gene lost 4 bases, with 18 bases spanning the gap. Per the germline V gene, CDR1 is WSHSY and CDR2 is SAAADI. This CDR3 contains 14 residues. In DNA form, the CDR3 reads TGCGCCATCAGGGGGAGGGGCTTCGCAGATACGCAGTATTTT. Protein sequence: CAIRGRGFADTQYF.

The CDR3 here is CASSGANYGYTF. The CDR3 DNA is TGTGCCAGCAGCGGAGCTAACTATGGCTACACCTTC. The rearrangement joins TRBV3-1 (or the pseudogene TRBV3-2) to TRBJ1-2; D gene uncertain. There are 12 residues in the CDR3. CDR1 and CDR2 from the germline V gene are LGHDT and YNNKEL (reference sequence). Between the trimmed V and J ends, which lost 5 bases and 0 bases, there was a span of 4 bases.

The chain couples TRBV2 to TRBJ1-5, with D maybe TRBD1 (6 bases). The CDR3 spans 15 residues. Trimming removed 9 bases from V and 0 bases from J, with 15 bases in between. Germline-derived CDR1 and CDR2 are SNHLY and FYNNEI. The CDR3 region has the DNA TGTGCCAGTAAGACGGGGGGCTCTAGCAATCAGCCCCAGCATTTT. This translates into CASKTGGSSNQPQHF.

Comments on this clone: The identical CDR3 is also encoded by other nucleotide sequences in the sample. This chain's CDR3 is CASSLDRNTEAFF. The CDR3 DNA follows: TGTGCCAGCAGCCTGGACAGAAACACTGAAGCTTTCTTT. V is TRBV9 and J is TRBJ1-1; tentatively, D is TRBD1 (6 bases). Deletions cut 4 bases from V and 2 bases from J, with 9 bases between. Germline CDR1 reads SGDLS; CDR2 reads YYNGEE. The CDR3 loop spans 13 amino acids.

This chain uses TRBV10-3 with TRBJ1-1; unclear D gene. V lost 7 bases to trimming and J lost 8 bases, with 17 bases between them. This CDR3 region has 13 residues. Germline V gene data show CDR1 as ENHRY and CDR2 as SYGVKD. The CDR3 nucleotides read TGTGCCATCACCGAGAGGTTGTCAGAAGAAGCTTTCTTT. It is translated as CAITERLSEEAFF.

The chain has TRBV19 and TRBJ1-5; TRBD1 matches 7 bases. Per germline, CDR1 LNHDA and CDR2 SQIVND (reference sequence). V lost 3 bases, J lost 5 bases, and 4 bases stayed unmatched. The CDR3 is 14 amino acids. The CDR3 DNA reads TGTGCCAGTAGTATCCGGGACAGAGATCAGCCCCAGCATTTT. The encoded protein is CASSIRDRDQPQHF.

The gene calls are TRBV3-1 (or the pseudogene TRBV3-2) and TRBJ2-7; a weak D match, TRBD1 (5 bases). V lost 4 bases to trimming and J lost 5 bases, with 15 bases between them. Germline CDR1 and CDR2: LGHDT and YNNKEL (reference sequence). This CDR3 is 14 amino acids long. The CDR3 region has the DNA TGTGCCAGCAGCCGTCAGGGTATACAGAACGAGCAGTACTTC. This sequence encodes CASSRQGIQNEQYF.

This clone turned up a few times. CDR3: CSARSGFEQYF. As DNA, the CDR3 is TGCAGTGCTAGATCAGGGTTCGAGCAGTACTTC. This rearrangement joins TRBV20-1 to TRBJ2-7, with a weak D call TRBD1 (5 bases). CDR3 length: 11 amino acids. Trimming shortened V by 2 bases and J by 6 bases, and 8 bases separated the two germline ends. Germline CDR1 is DFQATT and CDR2 is SNEGSKA (reference sequence).

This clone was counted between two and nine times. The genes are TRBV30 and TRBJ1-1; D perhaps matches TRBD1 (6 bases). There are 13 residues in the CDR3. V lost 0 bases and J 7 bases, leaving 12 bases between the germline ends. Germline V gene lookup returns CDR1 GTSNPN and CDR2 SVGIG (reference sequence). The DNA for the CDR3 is TGTGCCTGGAGTGTGGGGGGGCTGGATGAAGCTTTCTTT. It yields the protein CAWSVGGLDEAFF.

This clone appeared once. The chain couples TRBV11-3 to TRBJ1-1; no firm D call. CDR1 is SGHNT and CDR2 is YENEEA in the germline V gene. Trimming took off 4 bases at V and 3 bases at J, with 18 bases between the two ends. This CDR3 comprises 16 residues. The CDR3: CASSYPGYEADTEAFF. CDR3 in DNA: TGTGCCAGCAGCTATCCGGGTTATGAGGCGGACACTGAAGCTTTCTTT.

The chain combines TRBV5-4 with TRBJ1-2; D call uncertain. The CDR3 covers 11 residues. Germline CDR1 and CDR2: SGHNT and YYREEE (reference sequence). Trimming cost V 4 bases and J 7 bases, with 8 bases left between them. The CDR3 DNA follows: TGTGCCAGCAGCGACATCGGTGGCTACACCTTC. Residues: CASSDIGGYTF.

The CDR3 is CASSLQLRGRGYTF. The CDR3 nucleotides read TGTGCCAGCAGTTTACAACTCAGGGGGAGAGGCTACACCTTC. The chain employs TRBV28 and TRBJ1-2, with TRBD1 identical over 7 bases. V gave up 2 bases and J gave up 8 bases; unmatched junction bases: 8. CDR3 length equals 14 residues. Germline V CDR1 and CDR2: MDHEN, SYDVKM.

The CDR3 sequence: CASTKSATGSEAFF. The CDR3 DNA is TGTGCCAGCACCAAATCTGCGACAGGGTCTGAAGCTTTCTTT. V gene TRBV7-9 combines with J gene TRBJ1-1, with 7 bases aligning to TRBD1. The CDR3 runs to 14 residues. Germline values: CDR1 SEHNR, CDR2 FQNEAQ (reference sequence). After removal of 7 bases from V and 6 bases from J, the junction contained 11 bases not matched to a gene.

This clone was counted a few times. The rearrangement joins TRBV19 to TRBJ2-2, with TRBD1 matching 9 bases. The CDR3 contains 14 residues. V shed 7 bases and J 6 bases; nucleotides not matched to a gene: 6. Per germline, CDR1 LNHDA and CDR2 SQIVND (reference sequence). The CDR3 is CASTRDRDPGELFF. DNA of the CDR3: TGTGCCAGTACCCGGGACAGGGATCCCGGGGAGCTGTTTTTT.

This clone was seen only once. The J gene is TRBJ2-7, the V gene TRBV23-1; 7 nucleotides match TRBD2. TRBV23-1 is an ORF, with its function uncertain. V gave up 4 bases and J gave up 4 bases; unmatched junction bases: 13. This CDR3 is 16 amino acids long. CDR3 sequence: CASSPSSYGGFYEQYF. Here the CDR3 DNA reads TGCGCCAGCAGTCCCAGTTCGTACGGGGGGTTTTACGAGCAGTACTTC.

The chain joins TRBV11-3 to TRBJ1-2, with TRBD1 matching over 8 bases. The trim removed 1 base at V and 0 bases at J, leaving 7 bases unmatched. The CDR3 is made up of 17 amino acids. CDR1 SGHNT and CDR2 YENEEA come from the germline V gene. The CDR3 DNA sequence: TGTGCCAGCAGCTTAGCATTTTGGGACAGGCCTAACTATGGCTACACCTTC. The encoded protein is CASSLAFWDRPNYGYTF.

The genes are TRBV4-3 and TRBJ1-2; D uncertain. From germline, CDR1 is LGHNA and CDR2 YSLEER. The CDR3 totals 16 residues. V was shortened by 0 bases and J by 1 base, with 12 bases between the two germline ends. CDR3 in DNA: TGCGCCAGCAGCCAAGATCTATGGGCTTTTAACTATGGCTACACCTTC. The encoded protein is CASSQDLWAFNYGYTF.

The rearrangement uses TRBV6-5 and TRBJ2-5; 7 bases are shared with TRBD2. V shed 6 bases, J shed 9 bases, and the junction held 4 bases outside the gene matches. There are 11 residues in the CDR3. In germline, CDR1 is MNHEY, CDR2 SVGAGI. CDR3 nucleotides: TGTGCCAGCAGCCCGGGGGGAGCCCAGTACTTC. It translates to CASSPGGAQYF.